The 25 T cell receptor beta chains given below trace back to one sample, sequenced in a study of T cells in Graves' hyperthyroidism and ophthalmopathy. Amplification targeted TCR beta CDR3 regions from RNA transcripts. The TCR CDR3 was amplified in a first-round RT-PCR using the HTBI primer set. TCRdb ran MiXCR on the multiplex PCR reads and lists one entry per CDR3 protein. The sample has around 620,000 distinct CDR3 sequences, roughly 16% seen once. Sequences were obtained from blood. The receptor source for this set is a woman aged 25 to 39 with Graves' hyperthyroidism.

This clonotype has ten or more counts. The CDR3 spells CSVRQGRTDTQYF. CDR3 DNA: TGCAGCGTTAGACAGGGTAGAACAGATACGCAGTATTTT. The chain uses TRBV29-1 and TRBJ2-3; 7 nucleotides line up with TRBD1. The CDR3 is 13 amino acids. J was trimmed by 3 bases and V by 5 bases; bases with no gene match: 5. Germline lookup yields CDR1 SQVTM and CDR2 ANQGSEA.

In this sample, this clonotype turned up many times. The chain joins TRBV28 to TRBJ1-4; 7 nucleotides align to TRBD1. Per the germline V gene, CDR1 is MDHEN and CDR2 is SYDVKM. V dropped 6 bases and J dropped 10; count of bases not matched to a gene: 14. The CDR3 runs 15 residues. The CDR3 sequence is CASSLGGGALGKLFF. The CDR3 DNA is TGTGCCAGCAGCCTAGGGGGCGGGGCCCTCGGAAAACTGTTTTTT.

This clonotype has at least ten counts. This chain links TRBV28 with TRBJ2-2; D gene uncertain. Germline CDR1 is MDHEN and CDR2 is SYDVKM. V dropped 3 bases and J dropped 1 base, with 6 bases sitting between them. CDR3 length: 14 amino acids. The CDR3 DNA sequence: TGTGCCAGCAGTTTCGAACAGAACACCGGGGAGCTGTTTTTT. Its translation is CASSFEQNTGELFF.

This clonotype was recorded at least ten times. The rearrangement joins TRBV3-1 to TRBJ1-1; D is perhaps TRBD1 (5 bases). Germline loops: CDR1 LGHDT, CDR2 YNNKEL (reference sequence). Trimming took off 2 bases at V and 0 bases at J, with 7 bases between the two ends. The CDR3 spans 14 residues. The DNA of the CDR3 is TGTGCCAGCAGCCAAAGGACACTGAACACTGAAGCTTTCTTT. Protein: CASSQRTLNTEAFF.

This clonotype was observed at least ten times. The genes are TRBV28 and TRBJ1-5; D remains unclear. The germline V gene has CDR1 MDHEN and CDR2 SYDVKM. This CDR3 contains 13 residues. V was shortened by 3 bases and J by 4 bases, with 7 bases between the two germline ends. The DNA for the CDR3 is TGTGCCAGCAGTTTCGTCAGGAATCAGCCCCAGCATTTT. Residues: CASSFVRNQPQHF.

This clonotype was counted many times. DNA for the CDR3: TGTGCCAGCAGCCCCAAATTGCCGGTCAGCACTGAAGCTTTCTTT. It yields the protein CASSPKLPVSTEAFF. The V and J genes are TRBV7-9 and TRBJ1-1; D not resolved. The CDR3 runs 15 residues. Germline CDR1 is SEHNR and CDR2 is FQNEAQ (reference sequence). Trimming cost V 5 bases and J 4 bases, with 17 bases left between them.

V and J are TRBV5-1 and TRBJ2-5, with a tentative D call TRBD2 (5 bases). The germline V and J ends were trimmed by 2 bases and 5 bases, with 13 bases remaining between them. Germline loops: CDR1 SGHRS, CDR2 YFSETQ. This CDR3 spans 14 amino acids. DNA for the CDR3: TGCGCCAGCAGCTTTAGGTCTAGCATGGAGACCCAGTACTTC. It is translated as CASSFRSSMETQYF.

The J gene is TRBJ2-3, the V gene TRBV6-2 or TRBV6-3; D uncertain. This CDR3 has 15 residues. Germline V gene data show CDR1 as MNHEY and CDR2 as SVGEGT. Trimming left V 2 bases short and J 2 bases short, with 11 bases between. The CDR3 DNA reads TGTGCCAGCAGTTACGGTGTGGGGTTCACAGATACGCAGTATTTT. This translates into CASSYGVGFTDTQYF.

This clonotype was seen repeatedly, ten times or more. This chain uses TRBV28 with TRBJ2-5; 10 bases agree with TRBD1. The V and J ends lost 6 bases and 5 bases, in that order; junction bases with no gene match: 9. Germline CDR1 is MDHEN and CDR2 is SYDVKM. The CDR3 consists of 15 residues. The DNA of the CDR3 is TGTGCCAGCAGGGCGACGACAGGGGGCTCTGAGACCCAGTACTTC. This sequence encodes CASRATTGGSETQYF.

The chain couples TRBV28 to TRBJ1-5, with D possibly TRBD1 on 5 matching bases. This CDR3 spans 15 amino acids. Between the trimmed V and J ends, which lost 3 bases and 2 bases, there was a span of 11 bases. The V gene's germline CDR1 is MDHEN and CDR2 SYDVKM. CDR3 in amino acids: CASSFWGRGNQPQHF. DNA for the CDR3: TGTGCCAGCAGTTTTTGGGGGAGAGGCAATCAGCCCCAGCATTTT.

This clonotype was recorded many times. This chain links TRBV6-1 with TRBJ1-5; TRBD1 agrees at 8 bases. V was clipped by 7 bases and J by 2 bases; unmatched bases: 4. Per germline, CDR1 MNHNS and CDR2 SASEGT. This CDR3 contains 14 residues. For the CDR3, the DNA is TGTGCCAGCAAAATGGACAGGGGCAATCAGCCCCAGCATTTT. Translation: CASKMDRGNQPQHF.

There are many counts of this clonotype. This chain uses TRBV12-3 or TRBV12-4 with TRBJ2-1; D might be TRBD2 (5 bases). This CDR3 spans 13 amino acids. The V end lost 6 bases, the J end lost 6 bases, and 12 bases lay between the germline ends. Written as DNA, the CDR3 is TGTGCCAGCAGCCCCGACACTAGCAATGAGCAGTTCTTC. Residues: CASSPDTSNEQFF.

Ten or more counts support this clonotype. The V gene is TRBV5-6, the J gene TRBJ2-3; D perhaps matches TRBD2 (6 bases). V gave up 3 bases and J gave up 6 bases, with 17 bases separating them. The CDR3 contains 15 residues. The germline CDR1 and CDR2 sequences are SGHDT and YYEEEE. The CDR3 coding sequence is TGTGCCAGCAGCTCGGGACTCCTGTCTTTTGATACGCAGTATTTT. This codes for CASSSGLLSFDTQYF. Supplemented by reference TRBV5-6 and TRBJ2-3, the full variable domain reads DAGVTQSPTHLIKTRGQQVTLRCSPKSGHDTVSWYQQALGQGPQFIFQYYEEEERQRGNFPDRFSGHQFPNYSSELNVNALLLGDSALYLCASSSGLLSFDTQYFGPGTRLTVL.

This clonotype was picked up a small number of times. The genes are TRBV9 and TRBJ1-1; TRBD1 agrees at 7 bases. Germline CDR1 is SGDLS and CDR2 is YYNGEE. The CDR3 runs to 14 residues. Trimming removed 0 bases from V and 4 bases from J; junction bases left unmatched: 3. Written as DNA, the CDR3 is TGTGCCAGCAGCGTAGTGGCAGGGGGCACTGAAGCTTTCTTT. As protein: CASSVVAGGTEAFF.

The chain carries TRBV6-1 and TRBJ2-3, with TRBD2 as a possible D gene (6 bases). Trimming removed 6 bases from V and 0 bases from J, with 10 bases in between. There are 14 residues in the CDR3. The germline CDR1 and CDR2 sequences are MNHNS and SASEGT. CDR3: CASRPGTSTDTQYF. CDR3 coding DNA: TGTGCCAGCAGGCCCGGGACTAGCACAGATACGCAGTATTTT.

This clonotype was recorded a few times. The V call is TRBV20-1, the J call TRBJ2-4; D possibly matches TRBD1 or TRBD2 (6 bases each). The CDR3 consists of 16 residues. Looked up from germline, CDR1 is DFQATT and CDR2 is SNEGSKA (reference sequence). Trimming left V 1 base short and J 3 bases short, with 16 bases between. This CDR3 is CSARVERGGGKNIQYF. The CDR3 nucleotides read TGCAGTGCTAGAGTAGAAAGAGGGGGAGGCAAAAACATTCAGTACTTC.

Only a few counts were recorded for this clonotype. V gene TRBV7-9 combines with J gene TRBJ2-4; D remains ambiguous. Looked up from germline, CDR1 is SEHNR and CDR2 is FQNEAQ (reference sequence). V was cut by 5 bases and J by 10 bases, with 9 bases left in between. This CDR3 comprises 11 residues. CDR3 bases: TGTGCCAGCAGCCAAGATCCAATTCAGTACTTC. Translating it yields CASSQDPIQYF.

With regard to this clonotype: A much larger clone differs from this one at a single base, so this may be a read error. The chain carries TRBV7-2 and TRBJ2-3; TRBD2 matches at 7 bases. Germline trimming cut 0 bases from V and 6 bases from J; bases unmatched to any gene: 9. The CDR3 length is 16 residues. Germline V lookup: CDR1 SGHTA, CDR2 FQGNSA. The CDR3 loop reads CASSLAGASGGDTQYF. The CDR3 bases are TGTGCCAGCAGCTTAGCCGGGGCTAGCGGAGGGGATACGCAGTATTTT.

The J gene is TRBJ2-7, the V gene TRBV2, with TRBD2 as a possible D gene (6 bases). The CDR3 is 11 amino acids. Germline V gene data show CDR1 as SNHLY and CDR2 as FYNNEI. Trimming cost V 8 bases and J 2 bases, with 7 bases left between them. The CDR3 DNA sequence: TGTGCCAGCGGGGGGACCTACGAGCAGTACTTC. This sequence encodes CASGGTYEQYF. The full variable domain, with the rest looked up from reference TRBV2 and TRBJ2-7, is EPEVTQTPSHQVTQMGQEVILRCVPISNHLYFYWYRQILGQKVEFLVSFYNNEISEKSEIFDDQFSVERPDGSNFTLKIRSTKLEDSAMYFCASGGTYEQYFGPGTRLTVT.

Many counts were recorded for this clonotype. The rearrangement joins TRBV12-3 or TRBV12-4 to TRBJ1-2; tentatively, D is TRBD1 (5 bases). Between the trimmed V and J ends, which lost 6 bases and 2 bases, there was a span of 10 bases. The CDR3 extends over 13 amino acids. Here the CDR3 reads CASSRDGNYGYTF. CDR3 coding DNA: TGTGCCAGCAGCCGGGACGGGAACTATGGCTACACCTTC.

This clonotype was observed at least ten times. This rearrangement joins TRBV28 to TRBJ2-7, with 9 positions matching TRBD2. V lost 4 bases to trimming and J lost 2 bases; unmatched junction nucleotides: 15. CDR1 MDHEN and CDR2 SYDVKM come from the germline V gene. The CDR3 spans 18 residues. CDR3 sequence: CASSSLSGRRAKTYEQYF. CDR3 sequence (DNA): TGTGCCAGCAGTTCCCTAAGCGGGAGGCGTGCTAAAACCTACGAGCAGTACTTC.

The V and J genes are TRBV6-1 and TRBJ2-3; no reliable D call. Trimming left V 7 bases short and J 2 bases short, with 19 bases between. Germline-derived CDR1 and CDR2 are MNHNS and SASEGT. The CDR3 spans 16 residues. CDR3 sequence (DNA): TGTGCCAGCATAAACTACGACTCCCTACTCACAGATACGCAGTATTTT. It specifies CASINYDSLLTDTQYF.

This clonotype occurred a few times. The chain uses TRBV5-6 and TRBJ2-7; maybe TRBD2 (6 bases). The CDR3 contains 14 residues. Trimming pared 4 bases from V and 0 bases from J, leaving 11 bases between. Germline assignment: CDR1 SGHDT and CDR2 YYEEEE. This CDR3 reads CASSRRDGSYEQYF. In nucleotides, the CDR3 is TGTGCCAGCAGCAGGCGGGACGGCTCCTACGAGCAGTACTTC. The full variable domain, completed using reference TRBV5-6 and TRBJ2-7, is DAGVTQSPTHLIKTRGQQVTLRCSPKSGHDTVSWYQQALGQGPQFIFQYYEEEERQRGNFPDRFSGHQFPNYSSELNVNALLLGDSALYLCASSRRDGSYEQYFGPGTRLTVT.

There are many counts of this clonotype. The chain uses TRBV20-1 and TRBJ2-7; 10 bases match TRBD2. The V and J ends lost 1 base and 3 bases, in that order; junction bases with no gene match: 6. The CDR3 contains 15 residues. Germline loops: CDR1 DFQATT, CDR2 SNEGSKA (reference sequence). In nucleotides, the CDR3 is TGCAGTGCTAGAGGACCAGCGGGAGGGGACTACGAGCAGTACTTC. Its protein product is CSARGPAGGDYEQYF.

This clonotype was picked up one time. V and J are TRBV6-1 and TRBJ1-2; maybe TRBD1 (6 bases). Between the trimmed V and J ends, which lost 8 bases and 3 bases, there was a span of 10 bases. Germline CDR1 reads MNHNS; CDR2 reads SASEGT. The CDR3 has 12 residues. The CDR3 loop reads CASRTDHYGYTF. The CDR3 DNA sequence: TGTGCCAGCCGGACAGATCACTATGGCTACACCTTC.